This entry describes one T cell receptor (beta chain). Other DNA sequences within the sample encode an identical CDR3. The sample comes from a study of control samples from healthy donors and cancer patients. Assay: immunoSEQ multiplex PCR; the TCRdb copy retains only in-frame clones and omits some. Among some 250,000 clones listed, 82% were seen once. V dropped 0 bases and J dropped 4 bases, with 4 bases sitting between them. Germline V lookup: CDR1 SGHAT, CDR2 FQNNGV. CDR3 length equals 13 residues. The chain employs TRBV11-2 and TRBJ1-5; D is unresolved. The sample comprised PBMCs. The origin of this receptor is an older woman with lung cancer. The chain's CDR3 is CASSLDRNQPQHF. The CDR3 bases are TGTGCCAGCAGCTTAGACAGGAATCAGCCCCAGCATTTT.